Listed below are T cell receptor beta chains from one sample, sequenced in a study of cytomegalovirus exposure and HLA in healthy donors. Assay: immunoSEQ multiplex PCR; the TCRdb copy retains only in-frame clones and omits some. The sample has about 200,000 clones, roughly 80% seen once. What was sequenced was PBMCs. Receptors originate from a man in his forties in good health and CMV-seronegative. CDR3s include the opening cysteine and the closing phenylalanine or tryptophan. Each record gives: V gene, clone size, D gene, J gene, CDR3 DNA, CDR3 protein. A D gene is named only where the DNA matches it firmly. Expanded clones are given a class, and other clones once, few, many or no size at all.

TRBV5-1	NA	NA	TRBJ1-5	TGCGCCAGCAGCTTGGACCCCTCAGGGCCCCAGCATTTT	CASSLDPSGPQHF
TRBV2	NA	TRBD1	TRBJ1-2	TGTGCCAGCAGTGAACGGGACAGCGGAGGCTACACCTTC	CASSERDSGGYTF
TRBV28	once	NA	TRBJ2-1	TGTGCCAGCAGTTTACGCCTCCTTTTAGCCCACAATGAGCAGTTCTTC	CASSLRLLLAHNEQFF
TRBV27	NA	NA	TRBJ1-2	TGTGCCAGCAGTCCCACAGGTTTTGGTGACTATGGCTACACCTTC	CASSPTGFGDYGYTF
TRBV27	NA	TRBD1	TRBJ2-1	TGTGCCAGCAGCCCAGGGACAGGGGTCTACAATGAGCAGTTCTTC	CASSPGTGVYNEQFF
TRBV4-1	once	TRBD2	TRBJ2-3	TGCGCCAGCAGCCCAATCCTAGCGGGAGGGGGGGATACGCAGTATTTT	CASSPILAGGGDTQYF
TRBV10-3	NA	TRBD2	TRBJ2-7	TGTGCCATCAGTGATGGGGGGACTAGCGGGATCCGCTCCTACGAGCAGTACTTC	CAISDGGTSGIRSYEQYF
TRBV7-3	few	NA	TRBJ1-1	TGTGCCAGCAGCTTTGGCCAGTACACTGAAGCTTTCTTT	CASSFGQYTEAFF
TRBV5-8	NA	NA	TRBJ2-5	TGTGCCAGCAAACCGAGGGGACTCCAAGAGACCCAGTACTTC	CASKPRGLQETQYF
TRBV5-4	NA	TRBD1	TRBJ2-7	TGTGCCAGCAGCAGCCGACAGGGGCGGTACGAGCAGTACTTC	CASSSRQGRYEQYF
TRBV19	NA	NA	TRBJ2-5	TGTGCCAGTAGTATAGACGGCAGGGGACAAGAGACCCAGTACTTC	CASSIDGRGQETQYF
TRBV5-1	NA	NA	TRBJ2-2	TGCGCCAGCAGCATCGCCGGGACAACGGACACCGGGGAGCTGTTTTTT	CASSIAGTTDTGELFF
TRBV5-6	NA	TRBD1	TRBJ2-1	TGTGCCAGCAGCTCGAAAGACAGGGGGCTATACAATGAGCAGTTCTTC	CASSSKDRGLYNEQFF
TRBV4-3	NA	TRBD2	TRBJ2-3	TGCGCCAGCAGCCAATTTAGCGGGGGGCAGGCAGATACGCAGTATTTT	CASSQFSGGQADTQYF
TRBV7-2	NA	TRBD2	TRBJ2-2	TGTGCCAGCAGCTATCCTCCGACTAGCGGACCGAACACCGGGGAGCTGTTTTTT	CASSYPPTSGPNTGELFF
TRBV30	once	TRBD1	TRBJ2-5	TGTGCCTGGTGGGACAGGGGGCAAGAGACCCAGTACTTC	CAWWDRGQETQYF
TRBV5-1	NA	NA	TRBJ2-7	TGCGCCAGCAGCCGAGACCCTCAGGGCTCCTACGAGCAGTACTTC	CASSRDPQGSYEQYF
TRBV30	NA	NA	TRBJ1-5	TGTGCCTGGAAAGGCGGAAATAGCAATCAGCCCCAGCATTTT	CAWKGGNSNQPQHF
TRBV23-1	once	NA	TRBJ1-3	TGCGCCAGCAGTCAATCCCGGGACACCTCTGGAAACACCATATATTTT	CASSQSRDTSGNTIYF
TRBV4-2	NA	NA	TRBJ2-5	TGTGCCAGCAGCCAACGGAGCTTAGAGACCCAGTACTTC	CASSQRSLETQYF
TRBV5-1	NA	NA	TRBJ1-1	TGCGCCAGCAGCTTGGGTGACAGGACCACTGAAGCTTTCTTT	CASSLGDRTTEAFF
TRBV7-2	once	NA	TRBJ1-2	TGTGCCAGCAGCTTAGGGGCGGGAGGCTACACCTTC	CASSLGAGGYTF
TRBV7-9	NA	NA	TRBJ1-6	TGTGCCAGCAGCTCTGACAGCAATAATTCACCCCTCCACTTT	CASSSDSNNSPLHF
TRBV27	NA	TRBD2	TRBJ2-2	TGTGCCAGCAGTTACCCCACTAGCGGGGCGAACACCGGGGAGCTGTTTTTT	CASSYPTSGANTGELFF
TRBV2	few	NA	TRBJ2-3	TGTGCCAGCAGTGAACAGGGGACGCCGGCAGATACGCAGTATTTT	CASSEQGTPADTQYF
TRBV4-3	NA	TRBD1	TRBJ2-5	TGCGCCAGCTCCCGACAGGGGGGAGAGACCCAGTACTTC	CASSRQGGETQYF
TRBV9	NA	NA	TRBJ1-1	TGTGCCAGCAGCTGGACAGACCAGAACACTGAAGCTTTCTTT	CASSWTDQNTEAFF
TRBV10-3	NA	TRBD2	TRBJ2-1	TGTGCCATCAGTACTGGACTAGTGGGGCGCAATGAGCAGTTCTTC	CAISTGLVGRNEQFF
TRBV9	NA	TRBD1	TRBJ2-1	TGTGCCAGCAGCGTGGCAGGGGACAGCTCCTACAATGAGCAGTTCTTC	CASSVAGDSSYNEQFF
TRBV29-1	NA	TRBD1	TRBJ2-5	TGCAGCGTTGAGGGAAGGGGGCCTGTAGAGACCCAGTACTTC	CSVEGRGPVETQYF
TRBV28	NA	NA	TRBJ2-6	TGTGCCAGCAGTTTCATCGGGTCGGGGGGGGCCAACGTCCTGACTTTC	CASSFIGSGGANVLTF
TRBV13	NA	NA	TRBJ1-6	TGTGCCAGCAGCGAAGTCAGCTCCTATAATTCACCCCTCCACTTT	CASSEVSSYNSPLHF
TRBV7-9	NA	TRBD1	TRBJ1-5	TGTGCCAGCAGCAACTCGGACAGGGGTTTCAATCAGCCCCAGCATTTT	CASSNSDRGFNQPQHF
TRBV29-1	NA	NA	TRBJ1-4	TGCAGCGCCTCTACAACTAATGAAAAACTGTTTTTT	CSASTTNEKLFF
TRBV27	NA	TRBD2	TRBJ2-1	TGTGCCAGCAGTTTACCCTCGACTAGCGGGAGTTCGGATGAGCAGTTCTTC	CASSLPSTSGSSDEQFF
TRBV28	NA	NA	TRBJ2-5	TGTGCCAGCCGAGACAGTGGAAGGGTTGAAGAGACCCAGTACTTC	CASRDSGRVEETQYF
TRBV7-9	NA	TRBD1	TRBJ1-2	TGTGCCAGCAGCTTAAGTGGACAGGGGTATGGCTACACCTTC	CASSLSGQGYGYTF
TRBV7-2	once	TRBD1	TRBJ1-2	TGTGCCAGCAGCTTCCAGGGGGCGGTCTATGGCTACACCTTC	CASSFQGAVYGYTF
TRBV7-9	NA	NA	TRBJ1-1	TGTGCCAGCAGCTTGGGGGGGGGTGGCCTGGAAGCTTTCTTT	CASSLGGGGLEAFF
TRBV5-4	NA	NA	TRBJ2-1	TGTGCCAGCAGCCTCCCGGGCGGGTCGGGAGTTTACAATGAGCAGTTCTTC	CASSLPGGSGVYNEQFF
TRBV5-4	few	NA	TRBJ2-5	TGTGCCAGCAGCCCCAAGGGGTGGGAGACCCAGTACTTC	CASSPKGWETQYF
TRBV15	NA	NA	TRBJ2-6	TGTGCCACCAGCAGAGATCCAGGGCTTAGCTCTGGGGCCAACGTCCTGACTTTC	CATSRDPGLSSGANVLTF
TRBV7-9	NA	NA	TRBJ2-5	TGTGCCAGCAGGCAGTCAGGCAGCCAAGAGACCCAGTACTTC	CASRQSGSQETQYF
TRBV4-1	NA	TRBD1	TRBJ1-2	TGCGCCAGCAGCCAAGCTTCAGGGGGTTTCGGGAACTATGGCTACACCTTC	CASSQASGGFGNYGYTF
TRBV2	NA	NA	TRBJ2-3	TGTGCCAGCAGCCGGACACTGAGCACAGATACGCAGTATTTT	CASSRTLSTDTQYF
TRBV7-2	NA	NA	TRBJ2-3	TGTGCCAGCAGCTCCGATGGCAGGGGTGGAGATACGCAGTATTTT	CASSSDGRGGDTQYF
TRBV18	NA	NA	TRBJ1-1	TGTGCCAGCTCACCACAAAGGGGCGAAGGGACTGAAGCTTTCTTT	CASSPQRGEGTEAFF
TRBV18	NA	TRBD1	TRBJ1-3	TGTGCCAGCTCGCTTCGGGACAGGGATGACACCATATATTTT	CASSLRDRDDTIYF
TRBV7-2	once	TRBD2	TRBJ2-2	TGTGCCAGCAGCTTGTGGGCCAGCGGGGGCACCGGGGAGCTGTTTTTT	CASSLWASGGTGELFF
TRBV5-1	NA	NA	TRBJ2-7	TGCGCCAGCAGCTTGTCAGGGTCTCACAACGAGCAGTACTTC	CASSLSGSHNEQYF
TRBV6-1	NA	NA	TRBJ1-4	TGTGCCAGCAGTGAAACAGGGCTAGGTGAAAAACTGTTTTTT	CASSETGLGEKLFF
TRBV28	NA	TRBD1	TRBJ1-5	TGTGCCAGCAGTCCGAACGCAAACAGGGGCCAGCATTTT	CASSPNANRGQHF
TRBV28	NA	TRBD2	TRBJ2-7	TGTGCCAGCAGGTTAGCGGGGGGTCCCTACGAGCAGTACTTC	CASRLAGGPYEQYF